One sample yielded the 7 T cell receptor beta chains listed below, sequenced in a study of beta chain features in type 1 diabetes. TCRB transcripts that were expressed got sequenced, as all of the isolated RNA had been reverse transcribed. Only in-frame clones appear in the TCRdb table, and some are missing; sequencing was by immunoSEQ multiplex PCR. The repertoire holds roughly 180,000 clones, with more than 10% as singletons. Source material: central memory CD4+ T cells from blood. These receptors came from a woman under 30 in good health.

Concerning this clone: Other nucleotide sequences in the sample specify the same CDR3. The chain joins TRBV5-1 to TRBJ2-7; TRBD1 aligns across 8 bases. Per germline, CDR1 SGHRS and CDR2 YFSETQ. Unmatched junction bases numbered 5, after V lost 3 bases and J lost 3 bases. This CDR3 is 14 amino acids long. In DNA, the CDR3 is TGCGCCAGCAGCTCTAGAACAGGGGGCTACGAGCAGTACTTC. It is translated as CASSSRTGGYEQYF. The entire variable domain, with the rest obtained from reference TRBV5-1 and TRBJ2-7, is as follows: KAGVTQTPRYLIKTRGQQVTLSCSPISGHRSVSWYQQTPGQGLQFLFEYFSETQRNKGNFPGRFSGRQFSNSRSEMNVSTLELGDSALYLCASSSRTGGYEQYFGPGTRLTVT.

The chain couples TRBV28 to TRBJ1-2; no clear D. V was cut by 2 bases and J by 2 bases, with 6 bases left in between. Germline V gives CDR1 MDHEN, CDR2 SYDVKM. This CDR3 comprises 13 residues. As DNA, the CDR3 is TGTGCCAGCAGTTTAAACAGCAACTATGGCTACACCTTC. Its protein is CASSLNSNYGYTF.

The CDR3 reads CASSIHTGGGNTIYF. CDR3 nucleotide sequence: TGTGCCAGCAGTATACACACAGGGGGCGGAAACACCATATATTTT. The V gene is TRBV28, the J gene TRBJ1-3; the match to TRBD1 covers 9 bases. J gave up 4 bases and V 5 bases, and 6 bases lay outside the gene matches. There are 15 residues in the CDR3. Germline V CDR1 and CDR2: MDHEN, SYDVKM.

The rearrangement joins TRBV25-1 to TRBJ2-7, with 8 bases identical to TRBD2. The CDR3 runs to 13 residues. Trimming removed 7 bases from V and 3 bases from J; junction bases left unmatched: 5. Germline V CDR1 and CDR2: MGHDK, SYGVNS. The CDR3 sequence: CASKGGRSYEQYF. CDR3 nucleotide sequence: TGTGCCAGCAAAGGCGGGAGGAGCTACGAGCAGTACTTC.

V is TRBV6-5 and J is TRBJ2-1, with 9 bases aligning to TRBD2. This CDR3 is built from 15 residues. J gave up 9 bases and V 6 bases, and 12 bases lay outside the gene matches. CDR1 is MNHEY, CDR2 SVGAGI, per germline. CDR3 region: CASRKGLALETEQFF. CDR3 nucleotides: TGTGCCAGCAGAAAGGGACTAGCTCTGGAGACTGAGCAGTTCTTC.

This clone appeared a few times. This chain joins TRBV5-4 and TRBJ2-2, with TRBD1 as a possible D gene (5 bases). The CDR3 runs 15 residues. Trimming pared 1 base from V and 8 bases from J, leaving 15 bases between. CDR1 and CDR2 (germline): SGHNT, YYREEE (reference sequence). This CDR3 reads CASSLSKAGIGELFF. CDR3 DNA sequence: TGTGCCAGCAGCTTGTCGAAGGCAGGGATAGGGGAGCTGTTTTTT.

This clone was observed a few times. This sequence joins TRBV2 and TRBJ2-3, with D possibly matching TRBD2 (5 bases). CDR3 length equals 14 residues. Between the trimmed V and J ends, which lost 6 bases and 0 bases, there was a span of 10 bases. Germline CDR1 and CDR2: SNHLY and FYNNEI. CDR3 sequence (DNA): TGTGCCAGCAGCCCTAGCAGTAGCACAGATACGCAGTATTTT. Residues: CASSPSSSTDTQYF.